These 27 T cell receptor beta chains were sequenced from one sample in a study of shared clonotypes between healthy human individuals. Sequencing used immunoSEQ multiplex PCR; TCRdb keeps in-frame clones, though not all of them. The table includes around 2,100,000 clones, just under 95% detected once. Naive CD8 cells were CD45RO-negative, positively selected for CCR7, excluding terminally differentiated effector memory CD45RA+ cells. Sequencing used naive CD8+ T cells sorted from blood. These receptors came from a man aged 18 to 29 in good health.

This chain joins TRBV7-8 and TRBJ2-7, with a tentative D call TRBD1 (6 bases). This CDR3 is built from 15 residues. V was pared by 5 bases and J by 3 bases, with 17 bases between. Germline assignment: CDR1 SGHVS and CDR2 FQNEAQ. CDR3 residues: CASSPPDRWNYEQYF. The DNA of the CDR3 is TGTGCCAGCAGCCCCCCAGACAGGTGGAACTACGAGCAGTACTTC. The full variable domain, its missing parts supplied by reference TRBV7-8 and TRBJ2-7, is GAGVSQSPRYKVAKRGQDVALRCDPISGHVSLFWYQQALGQGPEFLTYFQNEAQLDKSGLPSDRFFAERPEGSVSTLKIQRTQQEDSAVYLCASSPPDRWNYEQYFGPGTRLTVT.

The CDR3 region is CASSPRDRVSYNEQFF. DNA for the CDR3: TGTGCCAGCAGCCCGCGGGACAGGGTTTCCTACAATGAGCAGTTCTTC. The chain uses TRBV7-9 and TRBJ2-1; TRBD1 aligns across 9 bases. CDR1 is SEHNR, CDR2 FQNEAQ, per germline (reference sequence). Trimming at V came to 5 bases and at J to 1 base, leaving 6 bases not matched to a gene. The CDR3 extends over 16 amino acids.

V is TRBV2 and J is TRBJ2-3, with 11 bases aligning to TRBD2. This CDR3 has 18 amino acids. Germline V CDR1 and CDR2: SNHLY, FYNNEI. The junction had 13 bases not matched to a gene; V was cut back by 2 bases and J by 6 bases. The CDR3 DNA follows: TGTGCCAGCAGTGAATTCGGGACTAGCGGAGGGGTTCGGGATACGCAGTATTTT. Its protein product is CASSEFGTSGGVRDTQYF.

The chain joins TRBV5-6 to TRBJ2-7; 9 nucleotides align to TRBD1. The CDR3 has 19 residues. V was pared by 4 bases and J by 4 bases, with 21 bases of the junction left unmatched. Germline loops: CDR1 SGHDT, CDR2 YYEEEE. In DNA form, the CDR3 reads TGTGCCAGCAGCCGTAGGGTGTGGACAGGGGAAAGCAATCCATACGAGCAGTACTTC. It is translated as CASSRRVWTGESNPYEQYF.

The genes are TRBV27 and TRBJ1-2; TRBD1 agrees at 7 bases. J lost 4 bases, V lost 5 bases, and 13 bases had no gene match. Germline CDR1 MNHEY, CDR2 SMNVEV (reference sequence). The CDR3 is 16 residues long. The CDR3 sequence: CASSVATGASIYGYTF. The DNA of the CDR3 is TGTGCCAGCAGTGTCGCTACAGGGGCAAGTATCTATGGCTACACCTTC.

The chain employs TRBV30 and TRBJ2-3; D not resolved. There are 11 residues in the CDR3. Germline assignment: CDR1 GTSNPN and CDR2 SVGIG (reference sequence). V was cut by 1 base and J by 4 bases, with 3 bases left in between. Written as DNA, the CDR3 is TGTGCCTGGAGTGACTCAGATACGCAGTATTTT. It specifies CAWSDSDTQYF.

The J gene is TRBJ2-5, the V gene TRBV5-4, with D tentatively TRBD1 (6 bases). V was cut by 4 bases and J by 3 bases, with 10 bases left in between. The length of the CDR3 is 13 residues. Germline V gives CDR1 SGHNT, CDR2 YYREEE (reference sequence). CDR3 amino acids: CASSVPGEETQYF. CDR3 nucleotides: TGTGCCAGCAGCGTTCCAGGGGAAGAGACCCAGTACTTC.

CDR3 protein: CASSALLTGADTEAFF. CDR3 in DNA: TGCGCCAGCAGCGCGCTTTTGACAGGGGCGGACACTGAAGCTTTCTTT. The rearrangement links TRBV5-1 to TRBJ1-1; 8 bases match TRBD1. The CDR3 length is 16 residues. Trimming removed 4 bases from V and 3 bases from J; junction bases left unmatched: 11. The V gene's germline CDR1 is SGHRS and CDR2 YFSETQ.

V gene TRBV6-5 combines with J gene TRBJ2-2; D gene unclear. CDR3 size: 12 residues. Germline V gene sequence: CDR1 MNHEY, CDR2 SVGAGI. Trimming took off 5 bases at V and 3 bases at J, with 4 bases between the two ends. For the CDR3, the DNA is TGTGCCAGCAGTAGAGACACCGGGGAGCTGTTTTTT. This encodes CASSRDTGELFF.

This chain connects TRBV11-3 to TRBJ2-7; D gene ambiguous. Trimming took 1 base from V and 6 from J, leaving 7 bases between them. CDR1 is SGHNT and CDR2 is YENEEA in the germline V gene. This CDR3 has 12 residues. CDR3 region: CASSLGEGEQYF. CDR3 in DNA: TGTGCCAGCAGCTTAGGGGAAGGCGAGCAGTACTTC. Full variable domain (outside the CDR3, taken from reference TRBV11-3 and TRBJ2-7): EAGVVQSPRYKIIEKKQPVAFWCNPISGHNTLYWYLQNLGQGPELLIRYENEEAVDDSQLPKDRFSAERLKGVDSTLKIQPAELGDSAVYLCASSLGEGEQYFGPGTRLTVT.

The V gene is TRBV9, the J gene TRBJ1-2; 8 bases are a match to TRBD1. The length of the CDR3 is 14 residues. Germline-derived CDR1 and CDR2 are SGDLS and YYNGEE. With 0 bases clipped from V and 5 bases from J, the junction kept 3 bases outside the gene matches. The CDR3 is CASSVEDREYGYTF. As DNA, the CDR3 is TGTGCCAGCAGCGTAGAGGACAGGGAATATGGCTACACCTTC.

The chain is built from TRBV7-9 and TRBJ1-1, with 11 bases aligning to TRBD1. With V trimmed by 3 bases and J by 6 bases, 9 bases remained unmatched. Per germline, CDR1 SEHNR and CDR2 FQNEAQ (reference sequence). There are 16 residues in the CDR3. The CDR3 is CASSFGQGANDAEAFF. In DNA form, the CDR3 reads TGTGCCAGCAGCTTTGGACAGGGGGCAAATGATGCTGAAGCTTTCTTT.

This rearrangement joins TRBV29-1 to TRBJ1-2; D call uncertain. Trimming removed 4 bases from V and 4 bases from J, with 10 bases in between. The CDR3 has 12 amino acids. Germline V gene sequence: CDR1 SQVTM, CDR2 ANQGSEA. CDR3: CSVGERIYGYTF. CDR3 coding DNA: TGCAGCGTTGGGGAAAGGATCTATGGCTACACCTTC.

This clone was seen a handful of times. This chain connects TRBV5-6 to TRBJ2-7, with 8 positions matching TRBD1. This CDR3 comprises 14 residues. Trimming cost V 4 bases and J 0 bases; bases outside gene matches: 3. Germline CDR1 reads SGHDT; CDR2 reads YYEEEE. CDR3 region: CASSIGQGSYEQYF. The CDR3 DNA sequence: TGTGCCAGCAGCATTGGACAGGGCTCCTACGAGCAGTACTTC.

J is TRBJ1-2 and V is TRBV5-6; TRBD1 is a possible D gene (5 bases). Trimming took 5 bases from V and 4 from J, leaving 12 bases between them. This CDR3 spans 13 amino acids. Germline CDR1 is SGHDT and CDR2 is YYEEEE. This CDR3 reads CASRSGGGYGYTF. As DNA, the CDR3 is TGTGCCAGCAGATCGGGGGGAGGCTATGGCTACACCTTC. The whole variable domain, filled in from reference TRBV5-6 and TRBJ1-2, reads DAGVTQSPTHLIKTRGQQVTLRCSPKSGHDTVSWYQQALGQGPQFIFQYYEEEERQRGNFPDRFSGHQFPNYSSELNVNALLLGDSALYLCASRSGGGYGYTFGSGTRLTVV.

On this clone: Additional DNA sequences in this sample encode the identical CDR3. The chain employs TRBV6-5 and TRBJ1-3; no firm D call. The CDR3 is made up of 14 amino acids. The V and J ends lost 6 bases and 0 bases respectively, with 9 bases between them. The V gene's germline CDR1 is MNHEY and CDR2 SVGAGI. CDR3 sequence: CASSSGFSGNTIYF. DNA for the CDR3: TGTGCCAGCAGCTCAGGATTCTCTGGAAACACCATATATTTT.

The genes are TRBV5-8 and TRBJ1-4; D remains ambiguous. Germline values: CDR1 SGHTS, CDR2 YDEGEE. The CDR3 extends over 14 amino acids. V was shortened by 0 bases and J by 8 bases, with 11 bases between the two germline ends. The CDR3 DNA reads as TGTGCCAGCAGCTTGGAGGGCTCTTCAGAAAAACTGTTTTTT. This translates into CASSLEGSSEKLFF.

The chain links TRBV4-2 to TRBJ2-3; D remains ambiguous. The ends were cut back, 0 bases at V and 2 bases at J, with 9 bases in the middle. CDR1 and CDR2 (germline): LGHNA, YNFKEQ. This CDR3 spans 15 amino acids. The CDR3 DNA sequence: TGTGCCAGCAGCCAAGAACACGGCAACACAGATACGCAGTATTTT. This sequence encodes CASSQEHGNTDTQYF.

The V and J genes are TRBV28 and TRBJ1-6, with a weak D call TRBD1 (6 bases). The CDR3 sequence is 14 residues long. Germline assignment: CDR1 MDHEN and CDR2 SYDVKM. V was cut by 6 bases and J by 7 bases, with 13 bases left in between. The CDR3 DNA follows: TGTGCCAGCAGGGACCCGGGGGGCAATTCACCCCTCCACTTT. It translates to CASRDPGGNSPLHF.

The chain couples TRBV5-6 to TRBJ1-2; D remains unclear. V gave up 0 bases and J gave up 1 base, with 10 bases separating them. This CDR3 has 15 residues. Germline CDR1 SGHDT, CDR2 YYEEEE. CDR3 sequence reads: CASSLVPSVNYGYTF. The CDR3 bases are TGTGCCAGCAGCTTGGTTCCATCCGTTAACTATGGCTACACCTTC.

V usage is TRBV7-3 and J usage is TRBJ2-1, with D perhaps being TRBD1 or TRBD2 (5 bases each). Germline loops: CDR1 SGHTA, CDR2 FQGTGA. This CDR3 region has 13 residues. The germline V and J ends were trimmed by 1 base and 5 bases, with 6 bases remaining between them. This chain's CDR3 is CASSLMGDNEQFF. In nucleotides, the CDR3 is TGTGCCAGCAGCTTAATGGGGGACAATGAGCAGTTCTTC. Together with reference TRBV7-3 and TRBJ2-1, the CDR3 gives the full variable domain: GAGVSQTPSNKVTEKGKYVELRCDPISGHTALYWYRQSLGQGPEFLIYFQGTGAADDSGLPNDRFFAVRPEGSVSTLKIQRTERGDSAVYLCASSLMGDNEQFFGPGTRLTVL.

In this sample, this clone turned up once. The DNA for the CDR3 is TGTGCCAGCACCCTTCTAGGAGGGCGGGACTCCTACAATGAGCAGTTCTTC. Its translation: CASTLLGGRDSYNEQFF. The rearrangement joins TRBV27 to TRBJ2-1; perhaps TRBD2 as D (6 bases). There are 17 residues in the CDR3. Germline V gene sequence: CDR1 MNHEY, CDR2 SMNVEV (reference sequence). The V end was cut by 7 bases, the J end by 0 bases, with 19 bases between.

The rearrangement uses TRBV19 and TRBJ1-5, with TRBD1 as a possible D gene (5 bases). CDR1 LNHDA and CDR2 SQIVND come from the germline V gene (reference sequence). The CDR3 is made up of 15 amino acids. Trimming left V 0 bases short and J 8 bases short, with 14 bases between. The chain's CDR3 is CASSIDLAGNEPQHF. The DNA for the CDR3 is TGTGCCAGTAGTATAGATCTGGCAGGGAATGAGCCCCAGCATTTT.

This chain connects TRBV6-5 to TRBJ1-2, with D possibly being TRBD1 (6 bases). The CDR3 is 14 residues long. The germline gives CDR1 MNHEY, CDR2 SVGAGI. Trimming took off 4 bases at V and 4 bases at J, with 13 bases between the two ends. The chain's CDR3 is CASSSEDRIYGYTF. In DNA form, the CDR3 reads TGTGCCAGCAGTTCCGAGGACAGAATCTATGGCTACACCTTC.

The V call is TRBV7-9, the J call TRBJ2-7; 7 positions match TRBD2. CDR1 is SEHNR and CDR2 is FQNEAQ in the germline V gene (reference sequence). V shed 5 bases and J 3 bases; nucleotides not matched to a gene: 13. There are 16 residues in the CDR3. This chain's CDR3 is CASSQTPGLLIYEQYF. The CDR3 nucleotides are TGTGCCAGCAGCCAGACCCCGGGACTACTAATCTACGAGCAGTACTTC.

The V call is TRBV6-1, the J call TRBJ1-4; D might be TRBD1 (5 bases). V was trimmed by 4 bases and J by 13 bases, leaving 10 bases between them. CDR1 MNHNS and CDR2 SASEGT come from the germline V gene. The CDR3 has 11 amino acids. DNA for the CDR3: TGTGCCAGCAGTGTACAGGTGCGACTGTTTTTT. Protein: CASSVQVRLFF.

The chain links TRBV5-4 to TRBJ2-1; a possible D gene is TRBD1 (6 bases). This CDR3 has 14 amino acids. V lost 3 bases to trimming and J lost 8 bases, with 15 bases between them. CDR1 is SGHNT and CDR2 is YYREEE in the germline V gene (reference sequence). This chain's CDR3 is CASSSTGLDDEQFF. DNA for the CDR3: TGTGCCAGCAGCTCGACAGGCTTAGACGATGAGCAGTTCTTC.